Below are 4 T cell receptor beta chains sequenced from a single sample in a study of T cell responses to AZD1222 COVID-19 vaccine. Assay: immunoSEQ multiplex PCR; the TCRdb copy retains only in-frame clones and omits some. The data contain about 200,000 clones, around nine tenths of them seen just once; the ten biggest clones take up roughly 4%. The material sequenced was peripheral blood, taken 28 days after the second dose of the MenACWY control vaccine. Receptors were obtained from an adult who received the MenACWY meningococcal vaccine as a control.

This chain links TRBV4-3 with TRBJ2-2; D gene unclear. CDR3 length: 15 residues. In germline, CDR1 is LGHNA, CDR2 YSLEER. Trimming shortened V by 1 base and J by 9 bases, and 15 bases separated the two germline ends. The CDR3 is CASSQGLGSARELFF. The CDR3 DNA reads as TGCGCCAGCAGCCAAGGCCTCGGGTCAGCCCGGGAGCTGTTTTTT.

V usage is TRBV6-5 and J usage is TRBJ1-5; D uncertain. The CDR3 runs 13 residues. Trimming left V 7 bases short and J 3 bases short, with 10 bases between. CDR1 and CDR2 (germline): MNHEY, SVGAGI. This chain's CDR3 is CASTYGVNQPQHF. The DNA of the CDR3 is TGTGCCAGCACTTATGGAGTCAATCAGCCCCAGCATTTT.

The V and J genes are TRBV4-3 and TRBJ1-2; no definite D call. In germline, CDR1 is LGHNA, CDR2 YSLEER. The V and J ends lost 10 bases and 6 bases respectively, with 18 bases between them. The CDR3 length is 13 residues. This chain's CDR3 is CATGTWGVDGYTF. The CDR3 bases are TGCGCCACCGGTACCTGGGGAGTAGATGGCTACACCTTC.

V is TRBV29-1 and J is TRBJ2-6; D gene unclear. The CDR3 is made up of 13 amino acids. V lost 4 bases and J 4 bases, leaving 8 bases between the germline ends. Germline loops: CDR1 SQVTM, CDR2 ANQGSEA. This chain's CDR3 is CSVAMGGANVLTF. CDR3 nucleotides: TGCAGCGTTGCTATGGGAGGGGCCAACGTCCTGACTTTC.